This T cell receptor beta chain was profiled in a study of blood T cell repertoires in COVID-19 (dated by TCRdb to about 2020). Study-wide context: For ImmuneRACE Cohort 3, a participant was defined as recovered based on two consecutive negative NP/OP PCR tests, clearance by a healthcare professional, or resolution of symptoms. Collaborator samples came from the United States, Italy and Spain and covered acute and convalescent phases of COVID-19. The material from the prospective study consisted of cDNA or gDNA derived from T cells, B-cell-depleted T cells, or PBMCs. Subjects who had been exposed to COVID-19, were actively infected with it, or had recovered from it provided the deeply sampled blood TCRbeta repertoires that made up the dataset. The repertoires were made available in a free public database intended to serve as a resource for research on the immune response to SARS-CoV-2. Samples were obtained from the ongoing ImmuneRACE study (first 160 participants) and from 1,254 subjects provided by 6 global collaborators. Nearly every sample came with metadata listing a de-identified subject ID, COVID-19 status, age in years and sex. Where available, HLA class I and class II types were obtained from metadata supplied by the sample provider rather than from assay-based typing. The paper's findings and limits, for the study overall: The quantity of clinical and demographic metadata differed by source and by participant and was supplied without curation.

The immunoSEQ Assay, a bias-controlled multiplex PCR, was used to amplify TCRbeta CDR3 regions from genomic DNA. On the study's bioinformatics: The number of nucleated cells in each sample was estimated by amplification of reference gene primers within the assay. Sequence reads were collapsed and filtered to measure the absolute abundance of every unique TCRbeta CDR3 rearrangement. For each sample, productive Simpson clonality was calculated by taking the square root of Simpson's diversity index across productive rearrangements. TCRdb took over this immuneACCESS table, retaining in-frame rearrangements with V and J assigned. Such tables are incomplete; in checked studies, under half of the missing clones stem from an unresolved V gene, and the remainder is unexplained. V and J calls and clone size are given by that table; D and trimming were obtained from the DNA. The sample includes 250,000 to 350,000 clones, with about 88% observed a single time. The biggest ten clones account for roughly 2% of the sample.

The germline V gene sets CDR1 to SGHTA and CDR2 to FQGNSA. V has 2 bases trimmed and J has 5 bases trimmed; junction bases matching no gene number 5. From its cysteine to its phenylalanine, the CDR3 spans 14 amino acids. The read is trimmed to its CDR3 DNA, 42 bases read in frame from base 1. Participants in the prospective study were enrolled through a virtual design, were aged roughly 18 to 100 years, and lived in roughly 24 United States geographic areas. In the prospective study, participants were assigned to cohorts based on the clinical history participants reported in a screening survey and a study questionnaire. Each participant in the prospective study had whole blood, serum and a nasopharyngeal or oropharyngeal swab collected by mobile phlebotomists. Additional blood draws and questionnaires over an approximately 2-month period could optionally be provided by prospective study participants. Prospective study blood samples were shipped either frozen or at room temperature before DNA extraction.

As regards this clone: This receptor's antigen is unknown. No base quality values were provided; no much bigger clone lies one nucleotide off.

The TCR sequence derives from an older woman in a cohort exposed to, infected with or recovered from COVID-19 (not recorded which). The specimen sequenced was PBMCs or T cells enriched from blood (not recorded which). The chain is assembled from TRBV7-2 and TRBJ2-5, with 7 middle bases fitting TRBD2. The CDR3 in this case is CASSLSRGGETQYF. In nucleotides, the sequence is TGTGCCAGCAGCTTATCACGGGGAGGGGAGACCCAGTACTTC.